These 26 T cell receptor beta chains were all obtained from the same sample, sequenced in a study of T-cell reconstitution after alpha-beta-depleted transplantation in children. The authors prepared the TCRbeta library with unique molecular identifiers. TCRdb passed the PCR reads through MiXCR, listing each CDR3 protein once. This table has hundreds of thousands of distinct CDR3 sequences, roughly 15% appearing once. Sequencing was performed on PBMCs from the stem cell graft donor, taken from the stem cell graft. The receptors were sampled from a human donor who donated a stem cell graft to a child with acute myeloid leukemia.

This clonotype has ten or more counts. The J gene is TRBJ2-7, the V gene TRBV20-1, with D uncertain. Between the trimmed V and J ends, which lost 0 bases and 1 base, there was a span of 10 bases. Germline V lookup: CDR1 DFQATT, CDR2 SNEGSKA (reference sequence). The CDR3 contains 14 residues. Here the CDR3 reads CSARDSLLSYEQYV. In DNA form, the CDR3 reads TGCAGTGCTAGAGATTCACTATTATCCTACGAGCAGTACGTC.

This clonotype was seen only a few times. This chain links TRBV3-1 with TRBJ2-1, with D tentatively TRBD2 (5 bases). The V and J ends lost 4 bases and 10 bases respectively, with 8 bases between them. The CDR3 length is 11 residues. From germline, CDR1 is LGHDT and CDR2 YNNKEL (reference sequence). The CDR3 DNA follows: TGTGCCAGCAGCCCCGGGGAGGAGCAGTTCTTC. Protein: CASSPGEEQFF.

CDR3 sequence reads: CASRQGHSGAFF. The CDR3 DNA reads TGTGCCAGCAGACAGGGTCACTCTGGGGCTTTCTTT. The genes are TRBV6-5 and TRBJ1-1, with D perhaps TRBD1 (6 bases). Germline V gene data show CDR1 as MNHEY and CDR2 as SVGAGI. Trimming removed 6 bases at V and 11 bases at J, with 16 bases between. There are 12 residues in the CDR3.

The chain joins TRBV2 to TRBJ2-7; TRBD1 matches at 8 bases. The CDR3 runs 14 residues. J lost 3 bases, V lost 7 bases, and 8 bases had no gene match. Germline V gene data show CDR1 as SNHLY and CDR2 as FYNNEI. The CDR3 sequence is CASISGTGDYEQYF. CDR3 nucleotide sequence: TGTGCCAGCATTTCCGGGACAGGTGACTACGAGCAGTACTTC.

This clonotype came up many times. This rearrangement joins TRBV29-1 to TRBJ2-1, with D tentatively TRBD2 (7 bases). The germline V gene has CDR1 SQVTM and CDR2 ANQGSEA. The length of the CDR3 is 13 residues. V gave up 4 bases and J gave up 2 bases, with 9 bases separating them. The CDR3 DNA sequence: TGCAGCGTTGGGGGGGGCACCTACAATGAGCAGTTCTTC. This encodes CSVGGGTYNEQFF.

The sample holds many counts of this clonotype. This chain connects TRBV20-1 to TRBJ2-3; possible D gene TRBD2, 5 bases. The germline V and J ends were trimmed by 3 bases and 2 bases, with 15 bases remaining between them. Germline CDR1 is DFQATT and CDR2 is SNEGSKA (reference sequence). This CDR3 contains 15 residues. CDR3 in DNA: TGCAGTGCTAGGGTCGGGGAGCGGTTCACAGATACGCAGTATTTT. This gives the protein CSARVGERFTDTQYF.

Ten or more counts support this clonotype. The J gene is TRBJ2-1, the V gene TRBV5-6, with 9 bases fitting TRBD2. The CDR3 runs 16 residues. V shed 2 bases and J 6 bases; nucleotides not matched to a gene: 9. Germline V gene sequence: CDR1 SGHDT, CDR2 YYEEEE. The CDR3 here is CASSLRLAGGSNEQFF. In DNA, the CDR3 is TGTGCCAGCAGCTTACGCCTCGCGGGGGGGTCCAATGAGCAGTTCTTC.

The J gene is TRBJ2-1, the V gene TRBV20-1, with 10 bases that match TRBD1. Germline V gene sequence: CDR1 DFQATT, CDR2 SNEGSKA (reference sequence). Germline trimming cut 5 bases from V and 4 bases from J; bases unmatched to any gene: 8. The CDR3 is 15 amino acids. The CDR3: CSAAPGTGVYNEQFF. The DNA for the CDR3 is TGCAGTGCTGCCCCCGGGACAGGGGTATACAATGAGCAGTTCTTC.

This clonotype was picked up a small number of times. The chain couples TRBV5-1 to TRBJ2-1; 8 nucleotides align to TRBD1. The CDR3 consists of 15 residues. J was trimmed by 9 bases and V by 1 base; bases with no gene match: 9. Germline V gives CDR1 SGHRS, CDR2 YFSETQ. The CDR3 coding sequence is TGCGCCAGCAGCTTGAAAGACAGGGGAGGCGGTGAGCAGTTCTTC. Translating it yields CASSLKDRGGGEQFF.

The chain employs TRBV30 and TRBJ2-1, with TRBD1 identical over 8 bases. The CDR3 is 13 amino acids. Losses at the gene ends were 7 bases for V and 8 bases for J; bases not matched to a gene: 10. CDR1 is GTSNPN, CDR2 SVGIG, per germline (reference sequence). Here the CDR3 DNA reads TGTGCCTCGGCCGGCACAGGGGGGCATGAGCAGTTCTTC. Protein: CASAGTGGHEQFF.

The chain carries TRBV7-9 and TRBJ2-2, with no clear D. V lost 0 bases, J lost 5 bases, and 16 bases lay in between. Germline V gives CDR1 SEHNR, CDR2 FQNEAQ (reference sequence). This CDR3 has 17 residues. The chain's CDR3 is CASSLASAVIVTGELFF. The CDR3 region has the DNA TGTGCCAGCAGCTTAGCTTCGGCAGTTATTGTAACCGGGGAGCTGTTTTTT.

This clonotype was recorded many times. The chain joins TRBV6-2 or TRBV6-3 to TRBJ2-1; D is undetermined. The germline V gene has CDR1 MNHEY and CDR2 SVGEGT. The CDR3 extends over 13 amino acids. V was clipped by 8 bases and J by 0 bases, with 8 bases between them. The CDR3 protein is CASALSSYNEQFF. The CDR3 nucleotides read TGTGCCAGCGCTCTTAGCTCCTACAATGAGCAGTTCTTC.

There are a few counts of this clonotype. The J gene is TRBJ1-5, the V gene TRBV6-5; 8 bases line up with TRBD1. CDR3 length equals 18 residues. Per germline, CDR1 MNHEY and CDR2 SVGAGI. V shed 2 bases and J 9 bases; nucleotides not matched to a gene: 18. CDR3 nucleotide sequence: TGTGCCAGCAGTTACCGAGTTCGGCAGGGGGCGCAAGCTTGGCCCCAGCATTTT. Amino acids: CASSYRVRQGAQAWPQHF.

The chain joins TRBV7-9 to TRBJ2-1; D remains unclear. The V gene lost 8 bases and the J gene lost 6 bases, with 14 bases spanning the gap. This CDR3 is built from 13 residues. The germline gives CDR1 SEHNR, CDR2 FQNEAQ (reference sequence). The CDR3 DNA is TGTGCCAGCCACCTAACCCTAATCAATGAGCAGTTCTTC. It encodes CASHLTLINEQFF.

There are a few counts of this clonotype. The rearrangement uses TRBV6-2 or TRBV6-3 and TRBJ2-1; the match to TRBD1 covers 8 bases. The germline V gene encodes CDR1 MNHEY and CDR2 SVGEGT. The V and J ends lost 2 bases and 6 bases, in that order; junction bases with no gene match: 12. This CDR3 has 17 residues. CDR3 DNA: TGTGCCAGCAGTTACGATCGCCGGACAGGGTCCAGCAATGAGCAGTTCTTC. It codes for CASSYDRRTGSSNEQFF.

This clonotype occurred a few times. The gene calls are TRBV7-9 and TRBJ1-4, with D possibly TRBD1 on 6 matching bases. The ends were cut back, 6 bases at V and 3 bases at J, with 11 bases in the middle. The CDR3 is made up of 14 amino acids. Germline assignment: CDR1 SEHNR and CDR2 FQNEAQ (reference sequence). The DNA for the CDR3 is TGTGCCAGCAGTTCGGGACAACCTAATGAAAAACTGTTTTTT. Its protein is CASSSGQPNEKLFF. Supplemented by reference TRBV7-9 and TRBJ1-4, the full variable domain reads DTGVSQNPRHKITKRGQNVTFRCDPISEHNRLYWYRQTLGQGPEFLTYFQNEAQLEKSRLLSDRFSAERPKGSFSTLEIQRTEQGDSAMYLCASSSGQPNEKLFFGSGTQLSVL.

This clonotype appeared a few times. The CDR3 nucleotides are TGCGCCAGTTCGACAGGGGGTACACAAGAGCAGTACTTC. Translating gives CASSTGGTQEQYF. The J gene is TRBJ2-7, the V gene TRBV10-2, with 9 bases lining up with TRBD1. The CDR3 covers 13 residues. Trimming took 9 bases from V and 7 from J; bases not matched to a gene: 10. In germline, CDR1 is WSHSY, CDR2 SAAADI.

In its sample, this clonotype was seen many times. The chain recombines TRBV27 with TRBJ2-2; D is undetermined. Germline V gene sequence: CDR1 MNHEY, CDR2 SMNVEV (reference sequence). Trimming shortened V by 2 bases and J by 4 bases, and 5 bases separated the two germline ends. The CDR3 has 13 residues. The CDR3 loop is CASSLMVTGELFF. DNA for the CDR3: TGTGCCAGCAGTTTAATGGTCACCGGGGAGCTGTTTTTT.

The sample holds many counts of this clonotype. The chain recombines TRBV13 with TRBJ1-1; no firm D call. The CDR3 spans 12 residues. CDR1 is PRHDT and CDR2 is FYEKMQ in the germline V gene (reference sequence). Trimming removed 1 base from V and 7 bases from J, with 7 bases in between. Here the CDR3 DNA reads TGTGCCAGCAGCTTAGACGGTCGTGAAGCTTTCTTT. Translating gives CASSLDGREAFF.

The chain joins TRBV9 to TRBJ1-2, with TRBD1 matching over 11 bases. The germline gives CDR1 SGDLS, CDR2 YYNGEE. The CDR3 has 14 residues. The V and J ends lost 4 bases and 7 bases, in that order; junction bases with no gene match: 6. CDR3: CASSPGQGAFGYTF. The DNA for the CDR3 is TGTGCCAGCAGCCCCGGACAGGGGGCTTTTGGCTACACCTTC.

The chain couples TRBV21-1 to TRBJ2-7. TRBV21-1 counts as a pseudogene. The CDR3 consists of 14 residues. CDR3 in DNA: TGTGCCAGCAGCAAAGCGGGGCATCCCCACGAGCAGTACGTC. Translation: CASSKAGHPHEQYV.

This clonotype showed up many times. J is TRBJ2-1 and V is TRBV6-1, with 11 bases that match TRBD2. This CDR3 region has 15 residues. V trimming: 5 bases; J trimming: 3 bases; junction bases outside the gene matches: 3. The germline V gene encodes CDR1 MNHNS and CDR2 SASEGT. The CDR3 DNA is TGTGCCAGCAGTCAGACTAGCGGGGACTACAATGAGCAGTTCTTC. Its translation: CASSQTSGDYNEQFF.

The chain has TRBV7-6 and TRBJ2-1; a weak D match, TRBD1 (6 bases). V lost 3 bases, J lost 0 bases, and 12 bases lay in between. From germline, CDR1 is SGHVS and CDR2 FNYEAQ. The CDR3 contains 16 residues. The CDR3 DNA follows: TGTGCCAGCAGCTTGAGTGGGGGCCTCTCCTACAATGAGCAGTTCTTC. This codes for CASSLSGGLSYNEQFF.

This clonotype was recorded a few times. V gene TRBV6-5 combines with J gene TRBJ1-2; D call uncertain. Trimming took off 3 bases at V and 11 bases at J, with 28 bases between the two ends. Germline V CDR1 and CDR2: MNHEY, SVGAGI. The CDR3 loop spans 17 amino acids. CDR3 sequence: CASSYPLREEATIGYTF. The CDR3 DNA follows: TGTGCCAGCAGTTATCCTCTCCGGGAGGAGGCTACCATTGGGTACACCTTC.

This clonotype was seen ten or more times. The CDR3 protein is CSVAGYAREQYF. Here the CDR3 DNA reads TGCAGCGTTGCCGGGTACGCTAGGGAGCAGTACTTC. This chain uses TRBV29-1 with TRBJ2-7; the D is unclear. The CDR3 extends over 12 amino acids. Trimming cost V 4 bases and J 7 bases, with 14 bases left between them. Per germline, CDR1 SQVTM and CDR2 ANQGSEA.

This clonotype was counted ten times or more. As DNA, the CDR3 is TGTGCCAGCAGCCTAGAGGCGTGGGAGCAGTACTTC. As protein: CASSLEAWEQYF. V gene TRBV7-2 combines with J gene TRBJ2-7; unclear D gene. CDR3 size: 12 residues. The germline V gene has CDR1 SGHTA and CDR2 FQGNSA. The V and J ends lost 5 bases and 7 bases respectively, with 12 bases between them. Together with reference TRBV7-2 and TRBJ2-7, the CDR3 gives the full variable domain: GAGVSQSPSNKVTEKGKDVELRCDPISGHTALYWYRQSLGQGLEFLIYFQGNSAPDKSGLPSDRFSAERTGGSVSTLTIQRTQQEDSAVYLCASSLEAWEQYFGPGTRLTVT.